The rows below give T cell receptor beta chains drawn from one sample of a study of CD8 T cells in ankylosing spondylitis. TCRdb ran MiXCR on the 5' RACE reads and lists one entry per CDR3 protein. The table has some 700,000 distinct CDR3 sequences, under 20% seen once. The sample consisted of blood, either unsorted or a sorted T cell fraction (not recorded which). All receptors derive from a male donor with ankylosing spondylitis. The CDR3 runs from the conserved cysteine through the conserved F or W. The order of the fields is J gene, clone size, D gene, V gene, CDR3 protein, CDR3 DNA. D genes are given only for firm matches. A row's size may be missing; if present it is once, few, many or a size class.

J: TRBJ2-5
size: many
D: .
V: TRBV12-3/TRBV12-4
CDR3: CASSRGSEETQYF
DNA: TGTGCCAGCAGTCGGGGATCGGAAGAGACCCAGTACTTC

J: TRBJ1-1
size: .
D: TRBD1
V: TRBV29-1
CDR3: CSVGTGLTEAFF
DNA: TGCAGCGTCGGGACAGGGCTGACTGAAGCTTTCTTT

J: TRBJ2-1
size: few
D: .
V: TRBV4-1
CDR3: CASSLRGLSALNEQFF
DNA: TGCGCCAGCAGCCTCCGGGGTCTTTCGGCCCTCAATGAGCAGTTCTTC

J: TRBJ2-7
size: .
D: .
V: TRBV14
CDR3: CASSRGTVASEQYF
DNA: TGTGCCAGCAGCCGGGGGACGGTGGCGAGCGAGCAGTACTTC

J: TRBJ2-3
size: few
D: TRBD2
V: TRBV13
CDR3: CASRWTSGKTTDTQYF
DNA: TGTGCCAGCAGGTGGACTAGCGGGAAAACCACAGATACGCAGTATTTT

J: TRBJ1-1
size: few
D: .
V: TRBV3-1
CDR3: CASSINRAHEAFF
DNA: TGTGCCAGCAGCATTAACAGGGCTCATGAAGCTTTCTTT

J: TRBJ1-4
size: .
D: .
V: TRBV12-3/TRBV12-4
CDR3: CASSLQGPSTNEKLFF
DNA: TGTGCCAGCAGCCTACAGGGTCCTTCAACTAATGAAAAACTGTTTTTT

J: TRBJ1-1
size: .
D: TRBD1
V: TRBV6-1
CDR3: CASRSGQGGMNTEAFF
DNA: TGTGCCAGCAGATCCGGACAGGGAGGTATGAACACTGAAGCTTTCTTT

J: TRBJ2-2
size: .
D: TRBD1
V: TRBV4-2
CDR3: CASSRQGWTGELFF
DNA: TGTGCCAGCAGTCGACAGGGGTGGACCGGGGAGCTGTTTTTT

J: TRBJ1-3
size: few
D: TRBD1
V: TRBV29-1
CDR3: CSVADRGPNSGNTIYF
DNA: TGCAGCGTCGCGGACAGGGGGCCAAACTCTGGAAACACCATATATTTT

J: TRBJ1-4
size: .
D: .
V: TRBV11-2
CDR3: CASSWGTTNEKLFF
DNA: TGTGCCAGCAGCTGGGGGACAACTAATGAAAAACTGTTTTTT

J: TRBJ1-2
size: few
D: .
V: TRBV20-1
CDR3: CSAKDNYGYTF
DNA: TGCAGTGCTAAGGATAACTATGGCTACACCTTC

J: TRBJ2-3
size: many
D: .
V: TRBV5-1
CDR3: CASSLTTDTQYF
DNA: TGCGCCAGCAGCCTAACCACAGATACGCAGTATTTT

J: TRBJ1-2
size: few
D: .
V: TRBV5-6
CDR3: CASSLVTAYGYTF
DNA: TGTGCCAGCAGCTTGGTAACAGCCTATGGCTACACCTTC

J: TRBJ1-5
size: .
D: .
V: TRBV20-1
CDR3: CSARASRGEQPQHF
DNA: TGCAGTGCTAGGGCAAGCAGGGGAGAGCAGCCCCAGCATTTT

J: TRBJ2-7
size: .
D: .
V: TRBV6-1
CDR3: CASSPPGQAGYYEQYF
DNA: TGTGCCAGCAGTCCCCCCGGACAGGCGGGGTACTACGAGCAGTACTTC

J: TRBJ2-5
size: few
D: TRBD2
V: TRBV20-1
CDR3: CSARDMSGGAETQYF
DNA: TGCAGTGCTAGAGATATGAGCGGGGGGGCAGAGACCCAGTACTTC

J: TRBJ1-2
size: .
D: .
V: TRBV5-1
CDR3: CASSFSEPSHGGGYTF
DNA: TGCGCCAGCAGCTTTAGTGAGCCCTCGCACGGGGGAGGCTACACCTTC

J: TRBJ2-7
size: few
D: .
V: TRBV6-1
CDR3: CASSEPLGGSYEQYF
DNA: TGTGCCAGCAGTGAGCCTCTCGGCGGGTCCTACGAGCAGTACTTC

J: TRBJ2-5
size: .
D: .
V: TRBV25-1
CDR3: CASSERLSQETQYF
DNA: TGTGCCAGCAGTGAACGGCTGAGCCAAGAGACCCAGTACTTC

J: TRBJ2-3
size: .
D: .
V: TRBV5-1
CDR3: CASSDRIREKNTDTQYF
DNA: TGCGCCAGCAGCGACAGAATCCGGGAGAAAAACACAGATACGCAGTATTTT

J: TRBJ2-2
size: .
D: .
V: TRBV7-2
CDR3: CASSLARTYGELFF
DNA: TGTGCCAGCAGCTTAGCGCGCACTTACGGGGAGCTGTTTTTT

J: TRBJ2-3
size: many
D: .
V: TRBV9
CDR3: CASSVGRRNTDTQYF
DNA: TGTGCCAGCAGCGTAGGCAGAAGAAACACAGATACGCAGTATTTT

J: TRBJ2-3
size: few
D: TRBD2
V: TRBV7-8
CDR3: CASSFYSGGSSDTQYF
DNA: TGTGCCAGCAGCTTTTATAGCGGGGGGAGTTCAGATACGCAGTATTTT

J: TRBJ2-2
size: few
D: .
V: TRBV5-1
CDR3: CASNTGMAGELFF
DNA: TGCGCCAGCAACACTGGTATGGCTGGGGAGCTGTTTTTT

J: TRBJ2-2
size: .
D: .
V: TRBV12-3/TRBV12-4
CDR3: CASSLVQGGSGELFF
DNA: TGTGCCAGCAGTTTAGTCCAGGGAGGAAGCGGGGAGCTGTTTTTT

J: TRBJ1-2
size: few
D: .
V: TRBV9
CDR3: CASSVGGATSGYTF
DNA: TGTGCCAGCAGCGTCGGAGGAGCCACGAGTGGCTACACCTTC

J: TRBJ2-2
size: few
D: TRBD1
V: TRBV4-3
CDR3: CASSQGRQGPGELFF
DNA: TGCGCCAGCAGCCAAGGGCGACAGGGTCCCGGGGAGCTGTTTTTT

J: TRBJ2-5
size: .
D: .
V: TRBV28
CDR3: CASEGQQETQYF
DNA: TGTGCCAGTGAAGGACAGCAAGAGACCCAGTACTTC

J: TRBJ2-6
size: .
D: TRBD1
V: TRBV5-6
CDR3: CASSLETGAGANVLTF
DNA: TGTGCCAGCAGCTTGGAGACAGGGGCAGGGGCCAACGTCCTGACTTTC

J: TRBJ2-2
size: few
D: TRBD2
V: TRBV5-6
CDR3: CASRGYKTSGNTGELFF
DNA: TGTGCCAGCAGGGGCTATAAGACTAGCGGGAACACCGGGGAGCTGTTTTTT

J: TRBJ1-4
size: few
D: .
V: TRBV11-2
CDR3: CASSLGVLSTNEKLFF
DNA: TGTGCCAGCAGCTTAGGCGTCCTGTCAACTAATGAAAAACTGTTTTTT

J: TRBJ2-7
size: .
D: .
V: TRBV5-1
CDR3: CASSLGQFHEQYF
DNA: TGCGCCAGCAGCTTGGGACAGTTCCACGAGCAGTACTTC

J: TRBJ1-4
size: .
D: .
V: TRBV7-2
CDR3: CASSLAPLPADEKLFF
DNA: TGTGCCAGCAGCTTAGCCCCCCTCCCAGCAGATGAAAAACTGTTTTTT

J: TRBJ2-7
size: .
D: TRBD2
V: TRBV27
CDR3: CATQAGGPGYEQYF
DNA: TGTGCCACGCAAGCGGGGGGGCCGGGGTACGAGCAGTACTTC

J: TRBJ2-1
size: .
D: .
V: TRBV5-6
CDR3: CASSFSLDEQFF
DNA: TGTGCCAGCAGCTTTTCCTTAGATGAGCAGTTCTTC

J: TRBJ2-7
size: .
D: .
V: TRBV4-3
CDR3: CASSHMGSSYEQYF
DNA: TGCGCCAGCAGCCATATGGGGAGCTCCTACGAGCAGTACTTC

J: TRBJ2-7
size: few
D: .
V: TRBV6-1
CDR3: CASSPTGPYLSYEQYF
DNA: TGTGCCAGCAGCCCTACCGGGCCCTATCTCTCCTACGAGCAGTACTTC

J: TRBJ1-1
size: .
D: .
V: TRBV29-1
CDR3: CSAPGGGNTEAFF
DNA: TGCAGCGCCCCGGGGGGAGGGAACACTGAAGCTTTCTTT

J: TRBJ2-1
size: .
D: TRBD2
V: TRBV12-3/TRBV12-4
CDR3: CASSGTSGNYNEQFF
DNA: TGTGCCAGCAGCGGGACTAGCGGGAACTACAATGAGCAGTTCTTC

J: TRBJ2-5
size: .
D: .
V: TRBV29-1
CDR3: CSVDSDFQETQYF
DNA: TGCAGCGTTGACTCGGACTTTCAAGAGACCCAGTACTTC

J: TRBJ2-1
size: .
D: TRBD2
V: TRBV14
CDR3: CASSRHREGPMFF
DNA: TGTGCCAGCAGCCGTCATCGGGAGGGCCCCATGTTCTTC

J: TRBJ1-3
size: many
D: .
V: TRBV4-1
CDR3: CASSQGRSPTIYF
DNA: TGCGCCAGCAGCCAAGGAAGGAGTCCCACCATATATTTT

J: TRBJ1-2
size: .
D: .
V: TRBV2
CDR3: CASSSYGRSYGYTF
DNA: TGTGCCAGCAGCAGCTACGGCAGATCCTATGGCTACACCTTC

J: TRBJ2-1
size: .
D: .
V: TRBV6-2/TRBV6-3
CDR3: CASSYMGEPYNEQFF
DNA: TGTGCCAGCAGTTACATGGGGGAGCCCTACAATGAGCAGTTCTTC

J: TRBJ2-1
size: .
D: .
V: TRBV4-3
CDR3: CASSLARGYNEQFF
DNA: TGCGCCAGCAGCCTTGCTCGGGGCTACAATGAGCAGTTCTTC

J: TRBJ2-3
size: .
D: .
V: TRBV25-1
CDR3: CASSAGQGGLRYTDTQYF
DNA: TGTGCCAGCAGTGCAGGACAGGGAGGGCTCCGATACACAGATACGCAGTATTTT

J: TRBJ2-1
size: many
D: TRBD2
V: TRBV28
CDR3: CASSFRGAGGNEQFF
DNA: TGTGCCAGCAGTTTTCGAGGGGCGGGAGGGAATGAGCAGTTCTTC

J: TRBJ2-1
size: few
D: .
V: TRBV6-2/TRBV6-3
CDR3: CASSYGQIFAYNEQFF
DNA: TGTGCCAGCAGTTACGGCCAGATTTTCGCCTACAATGAGCAGTTCTTC

J: TRBJ2-1
size: few
D: .
V: TRBV15
CDR3: CATSRDPLPMSDEQFF
DNA: TGTGCCACCAGCAGAGATCCCCTACCTATGTCGGATGAGCAGTTCTTC

J: TRBJ2-1
size: few
D: TRBD2
V: TRBV27
CDR3: CASSLAALNEQFF
DNA: TGTGCCAGTTCACTAGCGGCACTCAATGAGCAGTTCTTC

J: TRBJ2-3
size: .
D: TRBD2
V: TRBV28
CDR3: CASSLATSGSTDTQYF
DNA: TGTGCCAGCAGTTTAGCAACTAGCGGATCCACAGATACGCAGTATTTT

J: TRBJ2-7
size: few
D: .
V: TRBV7-9
CDR3: CASSPGVSDEQYF
DNA: TGTGCCAGCAGCCCGGGAGTCTCAGACGAGCAGTACTTC

J: TRBJ1-5
size: .
D: .
V: TRBV12-3/TRBV12-4
CDR3: CASSLAGGHNQPQHF
DNA: TGTGCCAGCAGTTTAGCCGGGGGGCACAATCAGCCCCAGCATTTT

J: TRBJ2-3
size: many
D: TRBD1
V: TRBV5-1
CDR3: CASSSWTGVADTQYF
DNA: TGCGCCAGCAGCTCCTGGACAGGGGTGGCAGATACGCAGTATTTT

J: TRBJ2-3
size: few
D: TRBD2
V: TRBV20-1
CDR3: CSAPTSLATDTQYF
DNA: TGCAGTGCCCCGACTAGCTTAGCCACAGATACGCAGTATTTT

J: TRBJ2-6
size: .
D: .
V: TRBV6-2/TRBV6-3
CDR3: CASSYPLGSGANVLTF
DNA: TGTGCCAGCAGTTACCCCCTGGGGTCTGGGGCCAACGTCCTGACTTTC

J: TRBJ2-2
size: few
D: .
V: TRBV27
CDR3: CASRLTRTGELFF
DNA: TGTGCCAGCCGACTGACTAGGACCGGGGAGCTGTTTTTT

J: TRBJ2-1
size: few
D: .
V: TRBV29-1
CDR3: CSVVRQPREQFF
DNA: TGCAGCGTAGTGAGGCAACCCCGAGAGCAGTTCTTC

J: TRBJ1-1
size: .
D: TRBD1
V: TRBV3-1
CDR3: CASSQELWDRDTEAFF
DNA: TGTGCCAGCAGCCAAGAGCTTTGGGACAGGGACACTGAAGCTTTCTTT